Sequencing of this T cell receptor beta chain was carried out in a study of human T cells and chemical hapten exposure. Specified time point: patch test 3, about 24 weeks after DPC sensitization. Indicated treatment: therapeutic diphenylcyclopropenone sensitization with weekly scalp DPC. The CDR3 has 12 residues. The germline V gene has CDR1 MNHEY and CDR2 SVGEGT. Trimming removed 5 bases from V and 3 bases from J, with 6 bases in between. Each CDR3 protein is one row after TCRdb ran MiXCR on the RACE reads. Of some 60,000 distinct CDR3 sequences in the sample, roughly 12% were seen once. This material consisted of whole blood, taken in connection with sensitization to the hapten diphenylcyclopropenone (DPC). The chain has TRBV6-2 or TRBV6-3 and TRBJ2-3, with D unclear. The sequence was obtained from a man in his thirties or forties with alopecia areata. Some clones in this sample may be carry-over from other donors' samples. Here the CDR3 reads CASSRQTDTQYF. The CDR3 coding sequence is TGTGCCAGCAGTCGTCAAACAGATACGCAGTATTTT.